The clone carrying this T cell receptor beta chain was seen only a few times. This entry belongs to a study of T cells after yellow fever vaccination. Study results and limitations: Booster sampling recovered most clones from primary vaccination (around 96% CD4, approximately 88% CD8). Abundant bulk-population clonotypes could contaminate the FACS-sorted repertoires.

TCRdb recomputed calls from the 5' RACE reads with MiXCR, one row per CDR3 protein. The sample has tens of thousands of distinct CDR3 sequences; 5% to 8.5% are singletons. The clonotype originates from a man aged 18 to 29 who received the YFV17D yellow fever vaccine. Sample: CD8+ T cells not binding an NS4B(214-222) dextramer, sorted from PBMCs, taken 45 days after the first yellow fever vaccination.

The CDR3 bases are TGTGCCAGTAGTATAACGGGCAGGGTAGGTCAGCCCCAGCATTTT. It yields the protein CASSITGRVGQPQHF. The chain couples TRBV19 to TRBJ1-5; possible D gene TRBD1, 5 bases. The length of the CDR3 is 15 residues. V lost 2 bases and J 6 bases, leaving 14 bases between the germline ends. Per the germline V gene, CDR1 is LNHDA and CDR2 is SQIVND (reference sequence).